This TCR beta chain was obtained from a study of blood T cell repertoires in COVID-19 (dated by TCRdb to the early 2020s). With regard to the full study: Collaborator samples came from the United States, Italy and Spain and covered acute and convalescent phases of COVID-19. The material from the prospective study consisted of cDNA or gDNA derived from T cells, B-cell-depleted T cells, or PBMCs. Samples were obtained from the ongoing ImmuneRACE study (first 160 participants) and from about 1,300 subjects provided by 6 global collaborators. HLA class I and class II types, where available, came from metadata supplied by the sample provider rather than from assay-based typing. Deeply sampled blood TCRbeta repertoires from subjects exposed to, actively infected with, or recovered from COVID-19 were included in the dataset. The repertoires were released in a freely available public database meant as a resource for research on the immune response to SARS-CoV-2. Sample metadata almost always included a de-identified subject ID, COVID-19 status, age in years and sex. Overall results and qualifications from the work: The quantity of clinical and demographic metadata differed by source and by participant and was supplied without curation.

Whole blood was collected in K2EDTA tubes by collaborating institutions according to the institutions' own protocols. For TCRbeta analysis, collaborator samples were shipped as frozen whole blood, as isolated PBMCs, or as DNA extracted from either sample type. A few counts support this clone. Its specific antigen is unknown. Within one base of it there is no much larger clone, and no base qualities were kept. The immunoSEQ Assay, a bias-controlled multiplex PCR, was used to amplify TCRbeta CDR3 regions from genomic DNA. The paper's processing steps were these. The number of nucleated cells in each sample was estimated by amplification of reference gene primers within the assay. To quantify the absolute abundance of each unique TCRbeta CDR3 rearrangement, sequence reads were collapsed and filtered. For each sample, productive Simpson clonality was calculated by taking the square root of Simpson's diversity index across productive rearrangements. This is the immuneACCESS table as TCRdb keeps it, with only in-frame sequences that have V and J called. A part of the clones is gone; compared with another copy, unresolved V genes explain less than half, and the rest is unexplained. The V and J calls and clone size were taken over from that table, and D and trimming were inferred from the DNA. The sample data list some 250,000 clones, and around 86% of these were observed just once. Of the sample, 5.5% to 7.5% falls within the top ten clones.

In the germline V gene, CDR1 corresponds to LGHNT and CDR2 to FRNRAP. After removal of 1 base from V and 6 bases from J, the junction retains 16 bases not matched to a gene. The CDR3 covers 20 residues, taking in both the cysteine and the phenylalanine. Only the CDR3 region is kept as DNA, spanning 60 bases read in frame from base 1. This sequence was found in a woman in her 70s with active or convalescent COVID-19. The sequenced material came from peripheral blood. The chain links TRBV12-5 with TRBJ1-6, and 9 junctional nucleotides match TRBD1. DNA sequence: TGTGCTAGTGGTTTGGGACTCGGGACAGGGAATGTGTGGGGTAATTCACCCCTCCACTTT. Its translation reads: CASGLGLGTGNVWGNSPLHF.